These T cell receptor beta chains were read from a single sample in a study of Ad26.COV2.S vaccination and SARS-CoV-2 variants. Assay: immunoSEQ multiplex PCR; the TCRdb copy retains only in-frame clones and omits some. The sample consists of hundreds of thousands of clones, about 90% of them appearing once. The source was peripheral blood, collected in a trial of Ad26.COV2.S vaccine versus placebo. Every receptor here comes from a person aged 18-65 years who received the Ad26.COV2.S COVID-19 vaccine or a placebo. The CDR3 runs from the conserved cysteine through the conserved F or W. A D gene is named only where the DNA matches it firmly. Some rows mark clone size as missing; the rest say once, few, many or name a class of expanded clone.

J gene | clone size | D gene | V gene | CDR3 protein | CDR3 DNA
TRBJ2-3 | NA | NA | TRBV28 | CASSLGVGHVRDTQYF | TGTGCCAGCAGTTTAGGAGTAGGACACGTCCGTGATACGCAGTATTTT
TRBJ2-2 | NA | NA | TRBV14 | CASSQDLGVNTGELFF | TGTGCCAGCAGCCAAGATCTAGGGGTAAACACCGGGGAGCTGTTTTTT
TRBJ1-6 | NA | NA | TRBV19 | CASSIGADSPLHF | TGTGCCAGTAGTATTGGGGCAGATTCACCCCTCCACTTT
TRBJ2-3 | NA | NA | TRBV7-8 | CASSRGGRDGDTQYF | TGTGCCAGCAGCCGAGGGGGTAGGGACGGAGATACGCAGTATTTT
TRBJ1-4 | NA | NA | TRBV29-1 | CSVIWGEKLFF | TGCAGCGTTATATGGGGTGAAAAACTGTTTTTT
TRBJ1-1 | NA | TRBD1 | TRBV6-5 | CASIMTRQGNFRAFF | TGTGCCAGCATCATGACCCGACAGGGGAACTTTAGGGCTTTCTTT
TRBJ1-5 | once | NA | TRBV30 | CAWSARGSQPQHF | TGTGCCTGGAGTGCCAGGGGAAGTCAGCCCCAGCATTTT
TRBJ1-1 | once | TRBD1 | TRBV18 | CASSPATGGNTEAFF | TGTGCCAGCTCACCAGCGACAGGGGGCAACACTGAAGCTTTCTTT
TRBJ2-3 | NA | NA | TRBV25-1 | CASSDKQGYTDTQYF | TGTGCCAGCAGTGACAAACAGGGATACACAGATACGCAGTATTTT
TRBJ2-1 | NA | TRBD2 | TRBV24-1 | CATSDLGLADSYNEQFF | TGTGCCACCAGTGATTTGGGACTAGCGGATTCCTACAATGAGCAGTTCTTC
TRBJ2-5 | NA | TRBD1 | TRBV24-1 | CATSVGTDQETQYF | TGTGCCACCAGTGTGGGGACAGACCAAGAGACCCAGTACTTC
TRBJ2-7 | few | TRBD1 | TRBV6-5 | CASTAGGFPTYEQYF | TGTGCCAGCACCGCAGGGGGATTCCCTACCTACGAGCAGTACTTC
TRBJ1-3 | few | TRBD1 | TRBV12-3/TRBV12-4 | CASDRDSGNTIYF | TGTGCCAGCGACAGGGATTCTGGAAACACCATATATTTT
TRBJ2-1 | NA | TRBD2 | TRBV15 | CATSRDLSSAGGMNEQFF | TGTGCCACCAGCAGAGATCTGTCGTCAGCGGGAGGGATGAATGAGCAGTTCTTC
TRBJ2-3 | NA | TRBD2 | TRBV24-1 | CATSDPPGLAGGGTDTQYF | TGTGCCACCAGTGACCCACCGGGACTAGCGGGAGGAGGCACAGATACGCAGTATTTT
TRBJ1-1 | NA | TRBD1 | TRBV7-9 | CASSLVGTGGDTEAFF | TGTGCCAGCAGCTTAGTGGGGACAGGGGGGGACACTGAAGCTTTCTTT
TRBJ2-4 | NA | NA | TRBV3-1/TRBV3-2 | CASSQVGSRGTKNIQYF | TGTGCCAGCAGCCAAGTTGGGAGTAGGGGAACCAAAAACATTCAGTACTTC
TRBJ2-7 | NA | TRBD2 | TRBV15 | CATSRGLAGVTGGSYEQYF | TGTGCCACCAGCAGAGGCTTAGCGGGAGTTACGGGTGGATCCTACGAGCAGTACTTC
TRBJ1-5 | NA | TRBD1 | TRBV4-3 | CASSQVVPGQGGQPQHF | TGCGCCAGCAGCCAAGTTGTTCCGGGACAGGGTGGCCAGCCCCAGCATTTT
TRBJ2-1 | NA | TRBD1 | TRBV25-1 | CASKDRQYNEQFF | TGTGCCAGCAAGGACAGGCAGTACAATGAGCAGTTCTTC
TRBJ1-2 | NA | NA | TRBV7-2 | CASSPEVGDGYTF | TGTGCCAGCAGCCCCGAGGTGGGGGATGGCTACACCTTC
TRBJ1-1 | NA | TRBD1 | TRBV25-1 | CASRQGAATEAFF | TGTGCCAGCAGACAGGGGGCAGCCACTGAAGCTTTCTTT
TRBJ2-7 | NA | TRBD2 | TRBV2 | CASSDLAGRDEQYF | TGTGCCAGCAGTGATTTAGCAGGGAGGGACGAGCAGTACTTC
TRBJ2-7 | once | NA | TRBV5-1 | CASSLKQGGYEQYF | TGCGCCAGCAGCTTGAAACAGGGAGGGTACGAGCAGTACTTC
TRBJ1-4 | NA | NA | TRBV10-3 | CAISERATNEKLFF | TGTGCCATCAGTGAGCGGGCAACTAATGAAAAACTGTTTTTT
TRBJ1-5 | NA | TRBD1 | TRBV2 | CASREQGLNQPQHF | TGTGCCAGCAGGGAACAGGGGCTCAATCAGCCCCAGCATTTT
TRBJ1-4 | NA | NA | TRBV7-2 | CASSLDRGTNEKLFF | TGTGCCAGCAGCTTAGATCGGGGGACTAATGAAAAACTGTTTTTT
TRBJ2-1 | NA | NA | TRBV3-1/TRBV3-2 | CASSPGYEQFF | TGTGCCAGCAGCCCAGGATATGAGCAGTTCTTC
TRBJ1-1 | NA | TRBD1 | TRBV6-8 | CASSRGLRLRGRKSDSAEAFF | TGTGCCAGCAGTCGGGGGTTGCGGTTGAGGGGGCGCAAATCGGACAGCGCTGAAGCTTTCTTT
TRBJ1-1 | NA | NA | TRBV19 | CASSTQGGPEAFF | TGTGCCAGTAGTACACAGGGTGGGCCTGAAGCTTTCTTT
TRBJ1-1 | NA | NA | TRBV7-2 | CASSLDGRTGEAFF | TGTGCCAGCAGCTTAGACGGACGGACGGGGGAAGCTTTCTTT
TRBJ1-3 | NA | TRBD1 | TRBV9 | CASSATDRGMEYF | TGTGCCAGCAGCGCGACTGACAGGGGAATGGAGTATTTT
TRBJ2-5 | once | NA | TRBV25-1 | CASSERGVNAATQYF | TGTGCCAGCAGTGAAAGGGGGGTAAACGCGGCGACCCAGTACTTC
TRBJ2-7 | NA | TRBD1 | TRBV30 | CAWSPGQGYEQYF | TGTGCCTGGAGTCCGGGACAGGGTTACGAGCAGTACTTC
TRBJ2-1 | NA | NA | TRBV25-1 | CASLGGQFYNEQFF | TGTGCCAGCCTCGGGGGACAGTTCTACAATGAGCAGTTCTTC
TRBJ1-1 | NA | NA | TRBV9 | CASSVREDTEAFF | TGTGCCAGCAGCGTCCGGGAAGACACTGAAGCTTTCTTT
TRBJ2-7 | NA | NA | TRBV4-3 | CASSQDAKQGREQYF | TGCGCCAGCAGCCAAGACGCCAAACAGGGTCGCGAGCAGTACTTC
TRBJ2-1 | NA | NA | TRBV21-1 | CASSGLNEQFF | TGTGCCAGCAGCGGTCTGAATGAGCAGTTCTTC
TRBJ1-1 | NA | NA | TRBV18 | CASSSGTVNTEAFF | TGTGCCAGCTCCTCCGGGACGGTGAACACTGAAGCTTTCTTT
TRBJ1-2 | once | NA | TRBV10-3 | CAISNGNYGYTF | TGTGCCATCAGTAACGGAAACTATGGCTACACCTTC
TRBJ1-2 | NA | NA | TRBV7-6 | CASSSGQGRNYGYTF | TGTGCCAGCAGCTCAGGGCAGGGGAGAAACTATGGCTACACCTTC
TRBJ1-1 | NA | NA | TRBV11-2 | CASSLTDYTEAFF | TGTGCCAGCAGCTTAACGGATTACACTGAAGCTTTCTTT
TRBJ2-1 | NA | TRBD2 | TRBV5-1 | CASSPRTSGGTNEQFF | TGCGCCAGCAGCCCCCGGACTAGCGGGGGAACCAATGAGCAGTTCTTC
TRBJ1-2 | NA | NA | TRBV29-1 | CSVSSTSYGYTF | TGCAGCGTGTCGAGCACCTCTTATGGCTACACCTTC
TRBJ2-2 | once | NA | TRBV10-1 | CASSAGSLNTGELFF | TGCGCCAGCAGTGCCGGTTCGTTAAACACCGGGGAGCTGTTTTTT